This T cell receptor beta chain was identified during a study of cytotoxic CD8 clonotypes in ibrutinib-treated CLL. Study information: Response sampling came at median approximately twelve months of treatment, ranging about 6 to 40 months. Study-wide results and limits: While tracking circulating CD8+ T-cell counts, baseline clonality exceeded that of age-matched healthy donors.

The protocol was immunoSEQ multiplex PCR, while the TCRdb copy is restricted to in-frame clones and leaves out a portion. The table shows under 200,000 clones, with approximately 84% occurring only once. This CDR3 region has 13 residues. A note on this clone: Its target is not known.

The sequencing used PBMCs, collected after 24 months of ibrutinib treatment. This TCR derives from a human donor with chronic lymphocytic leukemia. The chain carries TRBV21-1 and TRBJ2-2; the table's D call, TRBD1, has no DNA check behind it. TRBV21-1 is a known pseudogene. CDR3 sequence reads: CARTGDVAGELFF. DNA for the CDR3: TGTGCCCGGACAGGGGATGTCGCCGGGGAGCTGTTTTTT.